This T cell receptor beta chain was identified in a study of cytomegalovirus exposure and HLA in healthy donors. The study's findings and limits: Researchers catalogued 150 or so TCR beta chains as cytomegalovirus-associated. Most TCR sequences proved rare, with some public TCRs found in many donors.

The V segment lost 4 bases and the J segment 1 base; nucleotides outside the gene matches: 7. The CDR3 covers 17 residues. From germline, CDR1 is SGDLS and CDR2 YYNGEE. These donors were members of the approximately 110-subject validation cohort, a group separate from the approximately 670-subject first cohort. With regard to this clone: Its antigen is as yet unknown.

Clones were read by immunoSEQ multiplex PCR, and TCRdb kept only the in-frame ones, dropping some. The top ten hold about a sixth of the sample, which has over 150,000 clones, roughly 85% seen once. The rearrangement uses TRBV9 and TRBJ2-2; 10 bases are a match to TRBD2. Sample: PBMCs. The clonotype was recovered from a man between 18 and 29 years old in good health and CMV-seropositive. Here the CDR3 DNA reads TGTGCCAGCAGCAACTCGGGGACTAGCGAGAACACCGGGGAGCTGTTTTTT. Its translation is CASSNSGTSENTGELFF.